Listed below are T cell receptor beta chains from one sample, sequenced in a study of blood T cell repertoires in COVID-19. Libraries were prepared by immunoSEQ multiplex PCR; TCRdb keeps only in-frame clonotypes and omits some of them. The sample holds approximately 250,000 clones, about nine tenths seen once. The source material was peripheral blood. The receptor source for this set is a man aged 35 to 55 with active or convalescent COVID-19. CDR3s include the opening cysteine and the closing phenylalanine or tryptophan. Each record gives: V gene, J gene, D gene, clone size, CDR3 DNA, CDR3 protein. The D gene is left open where the match is weak. Clone size is not always given. Where it is, it says once, few, many or a class for expanded clones.

TRBV24-1	TRBJ1-2	-	-	TGTGCCACCAGTGGTTCAACAGGGAACTATGGCTACACCTTC	CATSGSTGNYGYTF
TRBV5-6	TRBJ1-3	-	-	TGTGCCAGCAGCTTGGGAGGGAACGGAAACACCATATATTTT	CASSLGGNGNTIYF
TRBV7-2	TRBJ1-5	-	-	TGTGCCAGCAGCTCGTATAGCAATCAGCCCCAGCATTTT	CASSSYSNQPQHF
TRBV2	TRBJ1-2	TRBD1	-	TGTGCCAGCACTAGGACAGGGGCGTTTGTCTACACCTTC	CASTRTGAFVYTF
TRBV5-1	TRBJ1-3	TRBD1	few	TGCGCCAGCAGGGACGGGACAGCCTCTGGAAACACCATATATTTT	CASRDGTASGNTIYF
TRBV6-1	TRBJ2-1	-	-	TGTGCCAGCAGTGAAGCGCAGGGGGGCAATGAGCAGTTCTTC	CASSEAQGGNEQFF
TRBV10-3	TRBJ1-2	-	-	TGTGCCATCTCTACAGGCTCCTATGGCTACACCTTC	CAISTGSYGYTF
TRBV5-4	TRBJ1-1	TRBD1	-	TGTGCCAGCAGCGCGGACAGGGAGGGACGAACTGAAGCTTTCTTT	CASSADREGRTEAFF
TRBV19	TRBJ2-2	-	-	TGTGCCAGTTACTCAGGGATATCCGGGGAGCTGTTTTTT	CASYSGISGELFF
TRBV6-1	TRBJ2-7	-	-	TGTGCCAGCAGTGAAGCGCGACTCGGTCGGCTTCTCTCCTACGAGCAGTACTTC	CASSEARLGRLLSYEQYF
TRBV5-1	TRBJ2-1	-	-	TGCGCCAGCAGCTTGGACGGGATGGCCTACAATGAGCAGTTCTTC	CASSLDGMAYNEQFF
TRBV28	TRBJ1-5	TRBD1	-	TGTGCCAGCAAAATTGGGGACAGGGGGTATGGCAATCAGCCCCAGCATTTT	CASKIGDRGYGNQPQHF
TRBV18	TRBJ2-7	-	-	TGTGCCAGCTCACCAAGAGCGCCAGGGGAAACCTACGAGCAGTACTTC	CASSPRAPGETYEQYF
TRBV7-8	TRBJ1-6	TRBD1	-	TGTGCCAGCAGCTCCCAGGGGGATGGTTCACCCCTCCACTTT	CASSSQGDGSPLHF
TRBV4-1	TRBJ2-7	TRBD2	-	TGCGCCAGCAGCCCAAGACCTACTAGCGTCAGTACCTACGAGCAGTACTTC	CASSPRPTSVSTYEQYF
TRBV30	TRBJ2-3	TRBD1	-	TGTGCCTGGAGTCAAACGACAGGGAGTTACGCAGATACGCAGTATTTT	CAWSQTTGSYADTQYF
TRBV9	TRBJ2-1	-	-	TGTGCCAGCCGTGGGCCCAAGGAGGGGACCTACAATGAGCAGTTCTTC	CASRGPKEGTYNEQFF
TRBV25-1	TRBJ1-2	TRBD1	-	TGTGCCAGCAGTGGGCCAGACAGGGCCCATGGCTACACCTTC	CASSGPDRAHGYTF
TRBV5-1	TRBJ2-5	-	-	TGCGCCAGCAGCCCCCCTAGCGCCCAGACCCACAAGACGGCCCAGTACTTC	CASSPPSAQTHKTAQYF
TRBV4-1	TRBJ1-1	-	few	TGCGCCAGCAGCCAAGCTCCGGGGGGCTTGCAAGGTGAAGCTTTCTTT	CASSQAPGGLQGEAFF
TRBV7-6	TRBJ2-7	-	-	TGTGCCAGCAGCTATGAAAGCGGTCCCTACGAGCAGTACTTC	CASSYESGPYEQYF
TRBV5-1	TRBJ2-1	TRBD2	-	TGCGCCAGCAGCCTAGGACTAGCGGGAAACTCCTACAATGAGCAGTTCTTC	CASSLGLAGNSYNEQFF
TRBV19	TRBJ2-2	-	once	TGTGCCAGCCAGGAGACTATGAACACCGGGGAGCTGTTTTTT	CASQETMNTGELFF
TRBV7-3	TRBJ2-3	TRBD2	-	TGTGCCAGCAGCTCTAGCGGGGCCAACACAGATACGCAGTATTTT	CASSSSGANTDTQYF
TRBV19	TRBJ2-7	TRBD1	-	TGTGCCAGTAGTTCCGGGACAGGGTTAGAGCAGTACTTC	CASSSGTGLEQYF
TRBV29-1	TRBJ2-7	TRBD1	-	TGCAGCGTTGATATAGGACAGGGCCCAACCATCTGG	CSVDIGQGPTIW
TRBV11-3	TRBJ2-5	-	-	TGTGCCAGCAGCCGAACTTCAGGGGCAGAGACCCAGTACTTC	CASSRTSGAETQYF
TRBV5-1	TRBJ1-2	TRBD1	-	TGCGCCAGCAGTCAGACAGGGGTCGAAGACTATGGCTACACCTTC	CASSQTGVEDYGYTF
TRBV30	TRBJ2-1	TRBD2	-	TGTGCCTGGACTAGCGGCTCCTACAATGAGCAGTTCTTC	CAWTSGSYNEQFF
TRBV4-1	TRBJ1-1	-	-	TGCGCCAGCAGCCAGGCGAGGACTGAAGCTTTCTTT	CASSQARTEAFF
TRBV19	TRBJ2-1	TRBD1	-	TGTGCCAGTAGTATAACAGGGGATTTTCTGTTCTTC	CASSITGDFLFF
TRBV12-3/TRBV12-4	TRBJ2-1	-	-	TGTGCCAGCACGCGGGGCGGTGAGCAGTTCTTC	CASTRGGEQFF
TRBV5-1	TRBJ2-5	TRBD2	-	TGCGCCAGCTCTCCAGCGGGAGTACAAGAGACCCAGTACTTC	CASSPAGVQETQYF
TRBV13	TRBJ2-3	TRBD1	-	TGTGCCAGCATCCTTGGGACAGGGAAAGATACGCAGTATTTT	CASILGTGKDTQYF
TRBV19	TRBJ1-4	TRBD1	-	TGTGCCAGTGAGGACAGGGAAGGATATGAAAAACTGTTTTTT	CASEDREGYEKLFF
TRBV5-4	TRBJ2-5	-	few	TGTGCCAGCAGCATACTGACCGGGACAACGGGGGAGACCCAGTACTTC	CASSILTGTTGETQYF
TRBV20-1	TRBJ2-2	TRBD2	-	TGCAGTGCTAGTGTAGCGGGGGGAACCGGGGAGCTGTTTTTT	CSASVAGGTGELFF
TRBV5-4	TRBJ2-5	TRBD2	-	TGTGCCAGCAGCTTGGGCGGGGGACAAGAGACCCAGTACTTC	CASSLGGGQETQYF
TRBV5-8	TRBJ2-7	TRBD1	few	TGTGCCAGCAGCCCGGGACAGGGGGCCTACGAGCAGTACTTC	CASSPGQGAYEQYF
TRBV6-2/TRBV6-3	TRBJ2-3	-	-	TGTGCCAGCAGTTACAACAGTCGATTAGACGCAGATACGCAGTATTTT	CASSYNSRLDADTQYF
TRBV5-1	TRBJ2-7	TRBD2	-	TGCGCCAGCAGCCCGAGCGGGAGTGACTACGAGCAGTACTTC	CASSPSGSDYEQYF
TRBV3-1/TRBV3-2	TRBJ1-2	-	-	TGTGCCAGCAGCCAAGATTTCAGCTATGGCTACACCTTC	CASSQDFSYGYTF
TRBV6-5	TRBJ2-7	-	-	TGTGCCAGCAGCGACCGGACACCTGAGGACTTC	CASSDRTPEDF
TRBV11-2	TRBJ1-5	-	-	TGTGCCAGCAGCTTGACTGATTATCAGCCCCAGCATTTT	CASSLTDYQPQHF
TRBV12-3/TRBV12-4	TRBJ1-2	-	-	TGTGCCAGCAGGCGACAGGACTATGGCTACACCTTC	CASRRQDYGYTF
TRBV12-3/TRBV12-4	TRBJ2-7	-	-	TGTGCCAGCAGTTCTGACGGGTACGAGCAGTACTTC	CASSSDGYEQYF
TRBV27	TRBJ2-6	-	-	TGTGCCACCCGGTCCGTCAACTCTGGGGCCAACGTCCTGACTTTC	CATRSVNSGANVLTF
TRBV5-6	TRBJ1-2	-	few	TGTGCCAGCAGCTTAAGGCAGGGAGGTGGCTACACCTTC	CASSLRQGGGYTF
TRBV2	TRBJ1-5	TRBD1	-	TGTGCCAGCAGTGAAGGGACAGGGGGAGGTCAGCCCCAGCATTTT	CASSEGTGGGQPQHF
TRBV3-1/TRBV3-2	TRBJ2-7	-	-	TGTGCCAGCAGCCCCCGCCGGCAGGGATCAACCTACGAGCAGTACTTC	CASSPRRQGSTYEQYF
TRBV15	TRBJ2-2	-	-	TGTGCCACCAGCAGTGACACAGGGCCCGGGGAGCTGTTTTTT	CATSSDTGPGELFF
TRBV10-3	TRBJ2-7	TRBD2	-	TGTGCCATCAGCGCTAGCGGGAGAGAGGACGAGCAGTACTTC	CAISASGREDEQYF
TRBV5-1	TRBJ1-4	TRBD1	-	TGCGCCAGCAGCCTAAGACAGGGTGACGAAAAACTGTTTTTT	CASSLRQGDEKLFF
TRBV27	TRBJ1-5	-	-	TGTGCCAGCAGTATCACAGGGTACAATCAGCCCCAGCATTTT	CASSITGYNQPQHF
TRBV5-1	TRBJ1-4	TRBD1	-	TGCGCCAGCAGCTCCTCGCAGGGGGCGGGTGAAAAACTGTTTTTT	CASSSSQGAGEKLFF
TRBV6-5	TRBJ2-5	-	-	TGTGCCAGCAGTTACGGGGCAGGGGAGGAGACCCAGTACTTC	CASSYGAGEETQYF
TRBV28	TRBJ2-1	TRBD2	-	TGTGCCAGCAGTCGCCCTAGCGGGAGGGCCTACAATGAGCAGTTCTTC	CASSRPSGRAYNEQFF
TRBV6-5	TRBJ2-5	-	-	TGTGCCAGCAGTCCGTTGGGGACAAGCTGGGAGACCCAGTACTTC	CASSPLGTSWETQYF
TRBV7-9	TRBJ2-7	TRBD1	-	TGTGCCAGCAGCCCGACAGGGGCGACCTACGAGCAGTACTTC	CASSPTGATYEQYF
TRBV7-2	TRBJ2-1	TRBD1	-	TGTGCCAGCAGCTTGACGGGGACAGGGGGTATAGTGTCCTACAATGAGCAGTTCTTC	CASSLTGTGGIVSYNEQFF